This entry is about one T cell receptor beta chain. Its antigen remains unidentified. The same CDR3 can be traced to other DNA sequences in this sample. The data derive from a study of shared clonotypes between healthy human individuals. General study findings and limits: A generally larger estimated richness was seen in naive subsets than in memory subsets.

The assay ran at deep level. Some clones are missing from TCRdb's copy, which holds only in-frame ones; the method was immunoSEQ multiplex PCR. This sample has roughly 650,000 clones, with 96% found just once. The naive CD8 population came from CD45RO-negative cells selected for CCR7, without terminally differentiated effector memory CD45RA+ cells. CDR1 is SGHRS, CDR2 YFSETQ, per germline. J was trimmed by 2 bases and V by 0 bases; bases with no gene match: 2. The CDR3 spans 16 residues. The sequencing sample was made of naive CD8+ T cells sorted from blood. The receptor's source is a woman in her thirties in good health. V gene TRBV5-1 combines with J gene TRBJ2-1; 10 nucleotides align to TRBD2. CDR3 DNA sequence: TGCGCCAGCAGCTTGGAACTAGCGGGGACCTACAATGAGCAGTTCTTC. It codes for CASSLELAGTYNEQFF.